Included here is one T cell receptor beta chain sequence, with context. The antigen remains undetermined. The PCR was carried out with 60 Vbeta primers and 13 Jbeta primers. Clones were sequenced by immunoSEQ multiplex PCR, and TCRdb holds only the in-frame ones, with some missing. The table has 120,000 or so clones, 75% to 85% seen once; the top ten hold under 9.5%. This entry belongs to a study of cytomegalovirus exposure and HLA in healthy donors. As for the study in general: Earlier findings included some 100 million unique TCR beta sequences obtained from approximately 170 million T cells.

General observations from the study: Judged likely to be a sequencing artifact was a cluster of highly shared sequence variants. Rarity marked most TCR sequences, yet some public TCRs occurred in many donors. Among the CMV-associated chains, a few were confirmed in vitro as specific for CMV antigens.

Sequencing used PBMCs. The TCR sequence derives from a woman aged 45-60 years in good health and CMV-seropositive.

CDR3 sequence (DNA): TGCGCCAGCAGCGCGGGACAGATCACAGATACGCAGTATTTT. Translation: CASSAGQITDTQYF. The genes are TRBV5-1 and TRBJ2-3; D is perhaps TRBD1 (7 bases). The CDR3 consists of 14 residues. Germline assignment: CDR1 SGHRS and CDR2 YFSETQ. The V end was cut by 4 bases, the J end by 2 bases, with 11 bases between.